The source of this T cell receptor (beta chain) is a study of identical twins. Whole-study findings and limits: Fewer insertions characterized abundant cord blood beta clonotypes, whereas memory repertoires showed none. Conclusions rested on cross-sectional statistics rather than following the same donors.

From germline, CDR1 is MRHNA and CDR2 SNTAGT. The J segment lost 4 bases and the V segment lost 0 bases, leaving 0 bases of the junction unmatched. This CDR3 has 14 amino acids. This clonotype was observed at least ten times. The antigen is not known. Carrying unique molecular identifiers, the cDNA also gained a universal primer site through template switching. TCRdb independently ran MiXCR on the 5' RACE reads; one entry per CDR3 protein. Of roughly 280,000 distinct CDR3 sequences in the sample, roughly 10% were seen once. This sample also belongs to another study, concerning yellow fever vaccine responses in identical twins.

The chain is built from TRBV6-4 and TRBJ2-3, with 8 bases matching TRBD1. The sample taken for sequencing was CD8+ T cells sorted from blood. The TCR comes from a woman in her late teens or twenties in good health. The CDR3 protein is CASSDSQGADTQYF. CDR3 nucleotide sequence: TGTGCCAGCAGTGACTCACAGGGGGCAGATACGCAGTATTTT.